The rows below give T cell receptor beta chains drawn from one sample of a study of blood T cell repertoires in COVID-19. Assay used: immunoSEQ multiplex PCR; TCRdb lists only in-frame clones, some missing. The data hold about 150,000 clones, with over 80% observed a single time. The sample taken for sequencing was PBMCs or T cells enriched from blood (not recorded which). These receptors were taken from a man aged 65 to 85 who had been exposed to COVID-19. CDR3s include the opening cysteine and the closing phenylalanine or tryptophan. The D gene is left open where the match is weak. Some rows have no size entry. The others give once, few or many, or a class for an expanded clone.

abundance	v_gene	d_gene	j_gene	CDR3aa	CDR3nt
.	TRBV6-4	.	TRBJ1-1	CASSPNREYTEAFF	TGTGCCAGCAGTCCCAACAGGGAGTACACTGAAGCTTTCTTT
.	TRBV7-2	.	TRBJ1-1	CATDHTQNTEAFF	TGTGCCACTGATCATACTCAGAACACTGAAGCTTTCTTT
.	TRBV19	TRBD2	TRBJ2-2	CASSGRRGLAEPGELFF	TGTGCCAGTAGTGGCCGCCGCGGGCTAGCGGAACCCGGGGAGCTGTTTTTT
.	TRBV9	.	TRBJ1-1	CASSDDTGKNTEAFF	TGTGCCAGCAGCGACGACACAGGGAAGAACACTGAAGCTTTCTTT
few	TRBV7-2	.	TRBJ2-7	CASSPGLKTYEQYF	TGTGCCAGCAGCCCGGGACTCAAAACCTACGAGCAGTACTTC
.	TRBV11-2	.	TRBJ1-1	CASSLETGGAEAFF	TGTGCCAGCAGCTTAGAGACGGGGGGAGCTGAAGCTTTCTTT
.	TRBV5-1	TRBD1	TRBJ2-1	CASSLGDRIDEQFF	TGCGCCAGCAGCTTGGGGGACAGGATCGATGAGCAGTTCTTC
.	TRBV19	.	TRBJ1-2	CASRETGPEYGYTF	TGTGCCAGTAGGGAAACAGGGCCGGAGTATGGCTACACCTTC
.	TRBV28	.	TRBJ1-1	CASLKASGAFF	TGTGCCAGCCTTAAAGCGAGCGGAGCTTTCTTT
.	TRBV2	.	TRBJ1-4	CASSGRAWGEKLFF	TGTGCCAGCAGTGGGCGGGCGTGGGGTGAAAAACTGTTTTTT
.	TRBV30	.	TRBJ1-6	CAWNRNSPLHF	TGTGCCTGGAATCGTAATTCACCCCTCCACTTT
.	TRBV29-1	TRBD1	TRBJ1-1	CSVATGESTEAFF	TGCAGCGTCGCGACAGGGGAGTCGACTGAAGCTTTCTTT
.	TRBV9	.	TRBJ2-3	CASSELRRGSGTDTQYF	TGTGCCAGCAGCGAGCTCAGGCGGGGTTCGGGCACAGATACGCAGTATTTT
.	TRBV9	.	TRBJ1-1	CATAPTGDTEAFF	TGTGCCACCGCGCCGACAGGCGACACTGAAGCTTTCTTT
.	TRBV4-1	.	TRBJ1-5	CASSQDQGARQPQHF	TGCGCCAGCAGCCAAGATCAGGGCGCGAGACAGCCCCAGCATTTT
.	TRBV18	.	TRBJ1-4	CASSSRGHNEKLFF	TGTGCCAGCTCAAGCAGGGGTCACAATGAAAAACTGTTTTTT
.	TRBV30	.	TRBJ1-2	CAWSMSRNYGYTF	TGTGCCTGGAGTATGAGCCGAAACTATGGCTACACCTTC
once	TRBV9	TRBD2	TRBJ2-6	CASSVGGSGTWANVLTF	TGTGCCAGCAGCGTAGGAGGTAGCGGGACCTGGGCCAACGTCCTGACTTTC
.	TRBV4-3	TRBD1	TRBJ2-7	CASSQEPQGAYEQYF	TGCGCCAGCAGCCAAGAACCACAGGGGGCCTACGAGCAGTACTTC
.	TRBV7-6	TRBD2	TRBJ2-1	CASSRLAGGGNEQFF	TGTGCCAGCAGCAGACTAGCGGGAGGGGGGAATGAGCAGTTCTTC
.	TRBV14	TRBD1	TRBJ1-2	CASSLFQRGGLNGYTF	TGTGCCAGCAGCCTCTTTCAGCGAGGGGGCCTCAATGGCTACACCTTC
.	TRBV4-1	TRBD2	TRBJ2-1	CASSQGGLALAYNEQFF	TGCGCCAGCAGCCAGGGGGGACTAGCGCTTGCCTACAATGAGCAGTTCTTC
.	TRBV4-1	.	TRBJ1-1	CASSQGTVNTEAFF	TGCGCCAGCAGCCAAGGGACAGTGAACACTGAAGCTTTCTTT
once	TRBV3-1/TRBV3-2	.	TRBJ2-1	CASSQVAGAANEQFF	TGTGCCAGCAGCCAAGTAGCCGGAGCGGCCAATGAGCAGTTCTTC